Included here is one T cell receptor beta chain sequence, with context. The data originate from a study of regulatory T cells in long-lasting Graves disease. Time point meaning: newly diagnosed GD, antithyroid drugs for less than 3 months. Preparation of the TCR library used RNA extracted from PBMCs. Germline CDR1 is LNHDA and CDR2 is SQIVND (reference sequence). This CDR3 contains 17 residues. V gave up 2 bases and J gave up 5 bases, with 21 bases separating them. CDR3-region Arm-PCR and iRepertoire HTBI primers produced the TCR beta libraries. TCRdb reanalysed the multiplex PCR reads using MiXCR and keeps one entry per CDR3 protein. The repertoire holds hundreds of thousands of distinct CDR3 sequences, with roughly 16% as singletons. These data are also associated with another study on T cells in Graves' hyperthyroidism and ophthalmopathy.

V is TRBV19 and J is TRBJ1-2, with D tentatively TRBD1 (6 bases). This specimen was peripheral blood mononuclear cells (PBMCs), taken at new diagnosis, from a patient treated with antithyroid drugs. The sequence was obtained from a woman in her 30s with Graves disease. Here the CDR3 DNA reads TGTGCCAGTAGTATACCCCAACTGACAGGCTGGGGGTATGGCTACACCTTC. Translating gives CASSIPQLTGWGYGYTF.